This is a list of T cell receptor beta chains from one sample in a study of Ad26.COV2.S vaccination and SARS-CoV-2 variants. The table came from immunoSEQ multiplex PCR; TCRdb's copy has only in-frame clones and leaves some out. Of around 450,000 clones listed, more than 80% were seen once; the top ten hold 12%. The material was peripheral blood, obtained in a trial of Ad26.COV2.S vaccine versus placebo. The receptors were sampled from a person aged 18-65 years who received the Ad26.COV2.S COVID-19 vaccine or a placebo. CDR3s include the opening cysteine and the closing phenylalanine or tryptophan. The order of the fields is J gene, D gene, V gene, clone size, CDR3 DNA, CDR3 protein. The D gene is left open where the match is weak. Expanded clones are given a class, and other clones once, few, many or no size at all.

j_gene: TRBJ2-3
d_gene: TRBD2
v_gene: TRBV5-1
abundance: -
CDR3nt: TGCGCCAGCAGCCCACTAGCGGGACCCACAGATACGCAGTATTTT
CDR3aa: CASSPLAGPTDTQYF

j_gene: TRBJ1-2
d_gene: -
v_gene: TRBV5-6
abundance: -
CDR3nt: TGTGCCAGCAGCTTGATCCCGTCACGCTATGGCTACACCTTC
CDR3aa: CASSLIPSRYGYTF

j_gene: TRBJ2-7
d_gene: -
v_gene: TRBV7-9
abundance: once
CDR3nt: TGTGCCAGCAGCTTAGTAGCAGGGGACGAGCAGTACTTC
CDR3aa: CASSLVAGDEQYF

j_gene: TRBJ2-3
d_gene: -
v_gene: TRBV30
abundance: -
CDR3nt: TGTGCCTGGAGTGTACGAAGGGACACAGATACGCAGTATTTT
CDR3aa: CAWSVRRDTDTQYF

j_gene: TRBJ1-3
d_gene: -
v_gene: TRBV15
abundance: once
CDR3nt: TGTGCCACCAGCAGAGGGGAGTTAATCTCTGGAAACACCATATATTTT
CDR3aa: CATSRGELISGNTIYF

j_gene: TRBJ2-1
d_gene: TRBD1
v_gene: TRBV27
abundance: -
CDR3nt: TGTGCCAGCAGTCCGACAGGGATGTGGAATGAGCAGTTCTTC
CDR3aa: CASSPTGMWNEQFF

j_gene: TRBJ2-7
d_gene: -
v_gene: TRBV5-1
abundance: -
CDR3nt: TGCGCCAGCAGCTTGGGTGCGGCCTCCTACGAGCAGTACTTC
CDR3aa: CASSLGAASYEQYF

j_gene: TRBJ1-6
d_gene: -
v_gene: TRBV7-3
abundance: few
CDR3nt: TGTGCCAGCAGCTTAAACGGAAATAATTCACCCCTCCACTTT
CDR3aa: CASSLNGNNSPLHF

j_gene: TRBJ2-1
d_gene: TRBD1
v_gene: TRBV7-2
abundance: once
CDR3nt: TGTGCCAGCAGCCCGAGACACGCCGGCAACAGGGGTGAGCAGTTCTTC
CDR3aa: CASSPRHAGNRGEQFF

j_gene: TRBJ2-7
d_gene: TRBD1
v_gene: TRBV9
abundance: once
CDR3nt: TGTGCCAGCAGCATCCGGGACAGTTCCTACGAGCAGTACTTC
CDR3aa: CASSIRDSSYEQYF

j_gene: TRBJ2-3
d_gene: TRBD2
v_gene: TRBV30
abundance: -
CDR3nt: TGTGCTCGGACTAGCGGGAGTCCAGATACGCAGTATTTT
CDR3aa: CARTSGSPDTQYF

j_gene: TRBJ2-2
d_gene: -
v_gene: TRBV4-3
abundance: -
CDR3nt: TGCGCCAGCAGCCAAGAATTAACCGGGGAGCTGTTTTTT
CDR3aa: CASSQELTGELFF

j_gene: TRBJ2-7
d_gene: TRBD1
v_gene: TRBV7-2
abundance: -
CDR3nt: TGTGCCAGCAGCTACCAGGGGACAGGACCCTACGAGCAGTACTTC
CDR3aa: CASSYQGTGPYEQYF

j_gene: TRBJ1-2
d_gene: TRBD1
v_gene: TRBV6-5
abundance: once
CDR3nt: TGTGCCAGCAGTCGCGGACAGGGGTATGGCTACACCTTC
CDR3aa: CASSRGQGYGYTF

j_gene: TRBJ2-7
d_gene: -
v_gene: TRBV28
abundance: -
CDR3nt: TGTGCCAGCAACCCCGGGGGCTACGAGCAGTACTTC
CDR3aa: CASNPGGYEQYF

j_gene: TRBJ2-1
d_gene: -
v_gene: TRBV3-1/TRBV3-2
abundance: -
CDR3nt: TGTGCCAGCAGCCACCCCCCCGGTGGGGCCAATGAGCAGTTCTTC
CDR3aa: CASSHPPGGANEQFF

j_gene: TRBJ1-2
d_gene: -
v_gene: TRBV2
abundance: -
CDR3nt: TGTGCCAGCAGAGTCGAGGGGGGGATGGGCTACACCTTC
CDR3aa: CASRVEGGMGYTF

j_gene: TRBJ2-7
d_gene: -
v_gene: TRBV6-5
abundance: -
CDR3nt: TGTGCCAGCAGTTACAGGGGAGGCTCCTACGAGCAGTACTTC
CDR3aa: CASSYRGGSYEQYF

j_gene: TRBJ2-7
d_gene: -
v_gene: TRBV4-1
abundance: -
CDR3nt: TGCGCCAGCAGCCAAGATGCAGGTATCTCCTACGAGCAGTACTTC
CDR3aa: CASSQDAGISYEQYF

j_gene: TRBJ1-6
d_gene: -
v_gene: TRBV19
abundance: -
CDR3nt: TGTGCCAGTAGACGACAGATAAATTCACCCCTCCACTTT
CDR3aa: CASRRQINSPLHF

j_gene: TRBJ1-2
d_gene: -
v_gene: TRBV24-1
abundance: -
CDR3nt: TGTGCCACCAAGAGGACAGAGGATGGCTACACCTTC
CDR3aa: CATKRTEDGYTF

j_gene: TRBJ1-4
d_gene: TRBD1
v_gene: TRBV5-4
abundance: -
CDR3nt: TGTGCCAGCAGCACGGGACAGGGAGGTGAAAAACTGTTTTTT
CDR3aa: CASSTGQGGEKLFF

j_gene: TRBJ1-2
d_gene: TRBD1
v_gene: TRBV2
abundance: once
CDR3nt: TGTGCCAGCATCCCCACCGGGACAGGGGACTATGGCTACACCTTC
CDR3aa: CASIPTGTGDYGYTF

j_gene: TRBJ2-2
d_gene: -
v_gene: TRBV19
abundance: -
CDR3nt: TGTGCCAGTAGTGGGGGGGCGAGTGGGGAGCTGTTTTTT
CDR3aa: CASSGGASGELFF

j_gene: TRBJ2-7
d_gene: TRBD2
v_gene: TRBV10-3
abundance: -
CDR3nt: TGTGCCACTCTAGCGGGAGGAGCATACGAGCAGTACTTC
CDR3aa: CATLAGGAYEQYF

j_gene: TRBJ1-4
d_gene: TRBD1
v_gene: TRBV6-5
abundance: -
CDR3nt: TGTGCCAGCAGGTCGGGACAGCGGAAACTGTTTTTT
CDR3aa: CASRSGQRKLFF

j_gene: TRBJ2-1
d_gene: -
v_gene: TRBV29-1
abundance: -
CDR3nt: TGCAGCGTTGAGGCCCAAATCAACTACAATGAGCAGTTCTTC
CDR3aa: CSVEAQINYNEQFF

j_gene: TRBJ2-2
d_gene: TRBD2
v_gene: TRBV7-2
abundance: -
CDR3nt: TGTGCCAGCAGCTCTCTAGCGGGCTTCACCGGGGAGCTGTTTTTT
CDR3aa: CASSSLAGFTGELFF

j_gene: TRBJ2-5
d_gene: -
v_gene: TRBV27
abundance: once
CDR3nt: TGTGCCAGCAGTTTTGTCCCACAAGAGACCCAGTACTTC
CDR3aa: CASSFVPQETQYF

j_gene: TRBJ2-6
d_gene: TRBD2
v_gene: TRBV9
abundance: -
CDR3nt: TGTGCCAGCAGCGGGATAGGGACTAGCTTCTCTGGGGCCAACGTCCTGACTTTC
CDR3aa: CASSGIGTSFSGANVLTF

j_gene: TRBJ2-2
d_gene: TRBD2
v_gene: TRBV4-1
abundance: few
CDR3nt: TGCGCCAGCAGCCTGCGGACTAGCGGTAACACCGGGGAGCTGTTTTTT
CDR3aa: CASSLRTSGNTGELFF

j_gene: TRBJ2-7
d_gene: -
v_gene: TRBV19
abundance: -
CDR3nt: TGTGCCACCAGCCCCCCGGAGCCCGACGAGCAGTACTTC
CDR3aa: CATSPPEPDEQYF

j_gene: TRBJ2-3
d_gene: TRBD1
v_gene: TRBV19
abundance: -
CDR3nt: TGTGCCAGTAACACCCAGGGGGCAGATACGCAGTATTTT
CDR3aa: CASNTQGADTQYF

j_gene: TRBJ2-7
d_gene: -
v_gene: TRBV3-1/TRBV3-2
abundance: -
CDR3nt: TGTGCCAGCAGCCAAATGGAGTACGAGCAGTACTTC
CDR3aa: CASSQMEYEQYF

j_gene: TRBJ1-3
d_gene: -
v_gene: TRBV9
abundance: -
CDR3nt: TGTGCCAGCAGGGCAGGGAGCTCTGGAAACACCATATATTTT
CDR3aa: CASRAGSSGNTIYF

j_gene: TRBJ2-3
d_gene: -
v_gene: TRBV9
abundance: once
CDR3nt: TGTGCCAGCAGCGCCACCTCTGGAGCAGATACGCAGTATTTT
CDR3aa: CASSATSGADTQYF

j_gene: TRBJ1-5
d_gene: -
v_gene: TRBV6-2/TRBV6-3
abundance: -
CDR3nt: TGTGCCAGCAGTAGGATCGCGGGCAATCAGCCCCAGCATTTT
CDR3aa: CASSRIAGNQPQHF

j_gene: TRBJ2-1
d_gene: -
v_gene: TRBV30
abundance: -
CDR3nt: TGTGCCTGGAGTCCGCGCAGGGGTTCTACCAGTGAGCAGTTCTTC
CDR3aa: CAWSPRRGSTSEQFF

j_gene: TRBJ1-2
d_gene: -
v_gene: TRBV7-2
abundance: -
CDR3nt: TGTGCCAGCAGCGCAGAAACACAGGGCCTCTATGGCTACACCTTC
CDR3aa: CASSAETQGLYGYTF

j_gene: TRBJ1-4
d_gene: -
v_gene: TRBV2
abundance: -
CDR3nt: TGTGCCAGCAGACGGGCAGCAACTAATGAAAAACTGTTTTTT
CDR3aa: CASRRAATNEKLFF

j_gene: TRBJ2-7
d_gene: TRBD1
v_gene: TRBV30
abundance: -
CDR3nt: TGTGCCTGGAGTCACGGGACAGGGATCTACGAGCAGTACTTC
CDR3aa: CAWSHGTGIYEQYF

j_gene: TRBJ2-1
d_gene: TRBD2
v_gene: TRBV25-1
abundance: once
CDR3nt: TGTGCCAGCAGTGAAGGAACGGGAGGATACAATGAGCAGTTCTTC
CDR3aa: CASSEGTGGYNEQFF

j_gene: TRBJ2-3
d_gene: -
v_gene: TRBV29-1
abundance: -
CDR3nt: TGCAGCGTTGGTGGCCCGGATACGCAGTATTTT
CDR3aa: CSVGGPDTQYF

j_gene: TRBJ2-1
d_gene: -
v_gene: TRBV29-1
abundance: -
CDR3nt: TGCAGCGCCTTCAGGGTGGACGGCAATGAGCAGTTCTTC
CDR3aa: CSAFRVDGNEQFF

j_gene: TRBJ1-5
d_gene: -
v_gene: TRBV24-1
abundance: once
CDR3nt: TGTGCCACCAGTGATTCCACAGCCCCCCATCAGCCCCAGCATTTT
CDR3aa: CATSDSTAPHQPQHF

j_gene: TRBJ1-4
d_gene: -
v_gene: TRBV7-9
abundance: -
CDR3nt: TGTGCCAGCAGCTTGGCCGCTGCTAATGAAAAACTGTTTTTT
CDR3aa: CASSLAAANEKLFF

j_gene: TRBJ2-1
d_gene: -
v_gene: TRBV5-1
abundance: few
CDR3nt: TGCGCCAGCAGCTTGGACTCGGGGAAATACAATGAGCAGTTCTTC
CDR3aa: CASSLDSGKYNEQFF

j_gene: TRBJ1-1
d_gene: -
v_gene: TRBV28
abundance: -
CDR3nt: TGTGCCAGCAGTTGGTCGCGGGTAGGAAACACTGAAGCTTTCTTT
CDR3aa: CASSWSRVGNTEAFF

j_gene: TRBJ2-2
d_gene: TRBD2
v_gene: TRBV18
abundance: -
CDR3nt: TGTGCCAGCTCCCTCGGGACTAGCGGCCCCACCGGGGAGCTGTTTTTT
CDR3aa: CASSLGTSGPTGELFF

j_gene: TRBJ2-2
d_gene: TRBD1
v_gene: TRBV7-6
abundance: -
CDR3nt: TGTGCCAGCAGCTCAAAAGGACAGGGTATCACCGGGGAGCTGTTTTTT
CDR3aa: CASSSKGQGITGELFF

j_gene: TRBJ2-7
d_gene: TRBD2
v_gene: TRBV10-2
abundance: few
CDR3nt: TGCGCCAGCCGACAAGCGGGAGATCCCTACGAGCAGTACTTC
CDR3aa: CASRQAGDPYEQYF

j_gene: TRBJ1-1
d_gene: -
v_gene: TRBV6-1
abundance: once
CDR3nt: TGTGCCAGCAGTGAAGAGTTCTGGGGCACTGAAGCTTTCTTT
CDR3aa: CASSEEFWGTEAFF

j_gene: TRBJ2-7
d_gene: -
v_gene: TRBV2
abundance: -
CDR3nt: TGTGCCAGCAGCATGGATTTCAACAGGGACGAGCAGTACTTC
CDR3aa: CASSMDFNRDEQYF

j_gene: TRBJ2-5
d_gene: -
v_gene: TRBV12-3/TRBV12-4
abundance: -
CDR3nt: TGTGCCAGCAGCTTCAAATGGACCCAGTACTTC
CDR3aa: CASSFKWTQYF

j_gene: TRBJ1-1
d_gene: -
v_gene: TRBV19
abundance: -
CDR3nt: TGTGCCAGTAGTATAGTACACAGCCTGAACACTGAAGCTTTCTTT
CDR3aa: CASSIVHSLNTEAFF

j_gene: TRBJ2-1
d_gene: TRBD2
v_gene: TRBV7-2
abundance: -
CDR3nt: TGTGCCAGCAGCTTAGGCCCACGTAGCGGGAGCCTATACAATGAGCAGTTCTTC
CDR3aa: CASSLGPRSGSLYNEQFF

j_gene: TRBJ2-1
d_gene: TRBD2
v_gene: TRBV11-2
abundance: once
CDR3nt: TGTGCCAGCAGCCATCACGGGGGGGTTTCCTACAATGAGCAGTTCTTC
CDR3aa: CASSHHGGVSYNEQFF

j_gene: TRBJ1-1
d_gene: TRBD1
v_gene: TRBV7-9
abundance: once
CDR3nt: TGTGCCAGCAGCCCCAGGGGGCCCATGAACACTGAAGCTTTCTTT
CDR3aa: CASSPRGPMNTEAFF

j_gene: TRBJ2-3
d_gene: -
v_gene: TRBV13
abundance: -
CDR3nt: TGTGCCAGTGCTACGGGACTCCGCACAGATACGCAGTATTTT
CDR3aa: CASATGLRTDTQYF